The present entry profiles one TCR beta chain with its context. Its antigen is unknown. This entry is derived from a study of T cells in localized non-small cell lung cancer. V lost 2 bases, J lost 8 bases, and 10 bases lay in between. CDR1 is SGHVS, CDR2 FNYEAQ, per germline. CDR3 length: 13 residues. The method was immunoSEQ multiplex PCR; TCRdb's version includes in-frame clones alone and lacks a portion of them. The sample lists over 50,000 clones, roughly 90% occurring once. Points from the study as a whole: Blood T cell density predicted longer survival; adjacent-lung clonality, shorter. A median of approximately 50 clones ranked among the top 100 in tumor appeared in adjacent lung.

The sequence came from a woman aged 35 to 69 with stage I lung adenocarcinoma. The material sequenced was peripheral blood, taken before any cancer treatment. The chain has TRBV7-6 and TRBJ2-1; D gene uncertain. Written as DNA, the CDR3 is TGTGCCAGCAGCTTAACAGCTTTCGATGAGCAGTTCTTC. It encodes CASSLTAFDEQFF.